This paragraph covers one TCR beta chain sequence. The antigen this receptor binds is unknown. No per-base quality is available; no much larger clone lies one base away. TCRbeta CDR3 regions were amplified from genomic DNA by means of the immunoSEQ Assay, a bias-controlled multiplex PCR. The authors' analysis ran thus. The number of nucleated cells in each sample was estimated by amplification of reference gene primers within the assay. To quantify the absolute abundance of each unique TCRbeta CDR3 rearrangement, sequence reads were collapsed and filtered. For each sample, productive Simpson clonality was calculated as the square root of Simpson's diversity index across productive rearrangements. TCRdb carries this immuneACCESS record with in-frame sequences only. Its versions omit some clonotypes, under half of them owing to an unresolved V gene in the studies checked, with the rest unexplained. V, J and clone size are taken as reported in that table, and D and trimming were inferred from the DNA itself. In all, the sample holds approximately 320,000 clones, and approximately 85% of those were seen once. Around 6.9% of the sample belongs to the ten largest clones.

Trimmed from V: 4 bases; trimmed from J: 2 bases; junction bases lacking a gene match: 7. The CDR3 contains 15 residues, cysteine and phenylalanine counted. Of the read, only the CDR3 DNA is kept; its 45 bases are in frame from base 1. Per the germline V gene, SGHRS is the CDR1 and YFSETQ is the CDR2. The data derive from a study of blood T cell repertoires in COVID-19 (dated by TCRdb to the early 2020s). About the full investigation: Samples from collaborators originated in the United States, Italy and Spain and spanned both the acute and convalescent phases of COVID-19. The prospective study material was composed of cDNA or gDNA derived from T cells, B-cell-depleted T cells, or PBMCs. Subjects who had been exposed to COVID-19, were actively infected with it, or had recovered from it provided the deeply sampled blood TCRbeta repertoires that made up the dataset. The repertoires were made available in a free public database intended to serve as a resource for research on the immune response to SARS-CoV-2. The samples were drawn from the first 160 participants of the ongoing ImmuneRACE study and from 950 to 1,500 subjects provided by 6 global collaborators. Nearly every sample came with metadata listing a de-identified subject ID, COVID-19 status, age in years and sex. Where available, HLA class I and class II types were taken from metadata supplied by the sample provider and were not determined by assay-based typing. Points the paper makes about the study in general: How much clinical and demographic metadata was included differed by source and by participant, and the metadata was provided uncurated.

Collaborating institutions collected whole blood in K2EDTA tubes following their own protocols. For TCRbeta analysis, collaborators shipped samples as frozen whole blood, isolated PBMCs, or DNA extracted from either of those sample types. Sequencing was carried out using peripheral blood. The rearrangement joined TRBV5-1 to TRBJ2-7, with TRBD1 matching 9 junction bases. This receptor was taken from a human donor in a cohort sampled during active COVID-19. The nucleotides read TGCGCCAGCAGCAGGGGACAGGGTACGGCCTACGAGCAGTACTTC. Its protein reads: CASSRGQGTAYEQYF.